This T cell receptor beta chain comes out of a study of blood T cell repertoires in COVID-19. Study information: Whether acute or convalescent, the COVID-19 samples came from the United States, Italy and Spain. Sources were T cells, B-cell-depleted T cells, or PBMCs; the material itself was cDNA or gDNA.

Original methodology: Reference gene primer amplification yielded estimated nucleated cell counts. The assay was immunoSEQ multiplex PCR, and TCRdb's table has in-frame clones only and misses some. D and trimming were read from the DNA, whereas the V and J calls and clone size are those reported in that table. The sample shows around 220,000 clones, roughly 80% of them seen only once. Germline values: CDR1 SGHRS, CDR2 YFSETQ. Trimming at V came to 4 bases and at J to 0 bases, leaving 13 bases not matched to a gene. CDR3 length: 18 amino acids. Sequencing was carried out using peripheral blood. The receptor comes from a man aged 25 to 40 with active or convalescent COVID-19. The gene calls are TRBV5-1 and TRBJ2-1; 7 nucleotides agree with TRBD2. The chain's CDR3 is CASSPTGLTSSSYNEQFF. The CDR3 nucleotides read TGCGCCAGCAGCCCAACGGGACTAACAAGCAGCTCCTACAATGAGCAGTTCTTC. The full variable domain, in which reference TRBV5-1 and TRBJ2-1 provide the parts outside the CDR3, is KAGVTQTPRYLIKTRGQQVTLSCSPISGHRSVSWYQQTPGQGLQFLFEYFSETQRNKGNFPGRFSGRQFSNSRSEMNVSTLELGDSALYLCASSPTGLTSSSYNEQFFGPGTRLTVL.